This T cell receptor (beta chain) was recorded in a study of cytomegalovirus exposure and HLA in healthy donors. Whole-study findings and limits: TCR beta sequences reportedly predicted most subjects' HLA-A and HLA-B alleles accurately. The authors later linked a missense DCLRE1C variant to TCR beta V- and J-gene trimming. Later on, an analysis tied around 17,000 TCR beta sequences to HLA alleles at 0.05 false discovery rate. Cytomegalovirus status, reportedly, was diagnosed with high specificity and sensitivity by the classifier.

Per germline, CDR1 SGHTA and CDR2 FQGTGA. This CDR3 comprises 17 residues. Unmatched junction bases numbered 9, after V lost 5 bases and J lost 4 bases. Primers: 60 Vbeta forward and 13 Jbeta reverse. Some clones are missing from TCRdb's copy, which holds only in-frame ones; the method was immunoSEQ multiplex PCR. The sample lists roughly 100,000 clones, 65% to 80% occurring once. With respect to this clone: Its antigen is not known.

The receptor comes from a woman between 18 and 29 years old in good health and CMV-seropositive. The V call is TRBV7-3, the J call TRBJ2-3; TRBD2 aligns across 13 bases. Sequences were obtained from PBMCs. As DNA, the CDR3 is TGTGCCAGCAGCAAACGGACTAGCGGGGGCCCATCAGATACGCAGTATTTT. Its protein product is CASSKRTSGGPSDTQYF.